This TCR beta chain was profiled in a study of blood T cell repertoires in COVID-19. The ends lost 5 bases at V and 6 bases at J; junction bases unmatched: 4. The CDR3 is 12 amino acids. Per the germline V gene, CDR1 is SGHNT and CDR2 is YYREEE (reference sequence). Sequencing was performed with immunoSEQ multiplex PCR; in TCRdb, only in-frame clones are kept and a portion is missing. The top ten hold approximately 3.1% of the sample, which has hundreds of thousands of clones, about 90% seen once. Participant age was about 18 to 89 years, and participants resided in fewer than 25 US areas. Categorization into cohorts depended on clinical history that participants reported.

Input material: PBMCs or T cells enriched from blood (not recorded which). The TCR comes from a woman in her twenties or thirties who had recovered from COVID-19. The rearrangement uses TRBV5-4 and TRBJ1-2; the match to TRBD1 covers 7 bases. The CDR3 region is CASSWDSNGYTF. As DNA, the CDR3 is TGTGCCAGCAGTTGGGACAGCAATGGCTACACCTTC.